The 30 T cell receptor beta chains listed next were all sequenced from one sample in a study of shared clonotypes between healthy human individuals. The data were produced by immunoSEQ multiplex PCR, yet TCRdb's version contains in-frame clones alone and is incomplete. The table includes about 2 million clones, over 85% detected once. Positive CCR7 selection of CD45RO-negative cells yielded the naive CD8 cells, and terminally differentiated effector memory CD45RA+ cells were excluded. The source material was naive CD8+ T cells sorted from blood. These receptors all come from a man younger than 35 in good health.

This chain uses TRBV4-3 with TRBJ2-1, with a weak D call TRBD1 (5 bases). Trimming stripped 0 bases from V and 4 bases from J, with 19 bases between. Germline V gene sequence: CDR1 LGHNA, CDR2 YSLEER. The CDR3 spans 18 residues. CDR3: CASSQDGVPRAEYNEQFF. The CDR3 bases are TGCGCCAGCAGCCAAGACGGCGTACCCAGGGCGGAGTACAATGAGCAGTTCTTC.

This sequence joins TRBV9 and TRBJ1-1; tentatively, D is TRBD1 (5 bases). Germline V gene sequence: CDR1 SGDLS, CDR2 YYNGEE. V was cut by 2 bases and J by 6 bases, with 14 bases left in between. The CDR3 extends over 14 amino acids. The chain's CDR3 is CASSVSGKLAEAFF. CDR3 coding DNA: TGTGCCAGCAGCGTTTCAGGGAAATTAGCTGAAGCTTTCTTT.

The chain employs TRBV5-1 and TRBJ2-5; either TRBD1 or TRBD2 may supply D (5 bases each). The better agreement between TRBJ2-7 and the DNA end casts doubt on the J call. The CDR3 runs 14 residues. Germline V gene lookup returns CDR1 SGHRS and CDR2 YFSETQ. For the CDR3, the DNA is TGCGCCAGCAGCTTGGACGGGGCGGCCTACGAGCAGTACTTC. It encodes CASSLDGAAYEQYF.

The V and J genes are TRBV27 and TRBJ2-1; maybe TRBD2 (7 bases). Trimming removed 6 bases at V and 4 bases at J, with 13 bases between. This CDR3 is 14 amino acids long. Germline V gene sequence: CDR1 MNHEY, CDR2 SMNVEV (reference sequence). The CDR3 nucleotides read TGTGCCAGCAGAGGCGGGGGCCTTTACAATGAGCAGTTCTTC. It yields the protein CASRGGGLYNEQFF.

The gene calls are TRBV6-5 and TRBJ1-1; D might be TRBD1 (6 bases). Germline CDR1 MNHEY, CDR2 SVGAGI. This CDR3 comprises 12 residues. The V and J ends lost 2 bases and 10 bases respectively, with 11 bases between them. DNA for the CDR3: TGTGCCAGCAGTTACAAAAGGGGGGGAGCTTTCTTT. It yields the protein CASSYKRGGAFF.

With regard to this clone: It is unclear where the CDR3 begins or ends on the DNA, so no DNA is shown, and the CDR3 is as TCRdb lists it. The CDR3 loop reads CASSPPTFGAEEETQYF. This sequence joins TRBV18 and TRBJ2-5. From its first to its last residue, the CDR3 has 17 amino acids. Germline V gene sequence: CDR1 KGHSH, CDR2 LQKENI.

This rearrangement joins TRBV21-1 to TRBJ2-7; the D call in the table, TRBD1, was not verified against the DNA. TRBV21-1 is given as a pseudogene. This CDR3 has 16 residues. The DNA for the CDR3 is TGTGCCAGCAGCTTCTTCGGGACAGTTATCTCCTACGAGCAGTACTTC. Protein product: CASSFFGTVISYEQYF.

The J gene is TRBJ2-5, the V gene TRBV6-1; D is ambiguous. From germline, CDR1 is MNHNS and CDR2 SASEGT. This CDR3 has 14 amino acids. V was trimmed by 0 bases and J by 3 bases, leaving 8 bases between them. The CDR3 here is CASSEAGGEETQYF. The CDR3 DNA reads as TGTGCCAGCAGTGAAGCGGGTGGAGAAGAGACCCAGTACTTC.

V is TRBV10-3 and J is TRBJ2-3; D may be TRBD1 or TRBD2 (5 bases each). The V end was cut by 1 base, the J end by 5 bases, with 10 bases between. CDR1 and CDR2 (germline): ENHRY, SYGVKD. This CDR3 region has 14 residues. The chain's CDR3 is CAISELGTGDTQYF. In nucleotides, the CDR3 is TGTGCCATCAGTGAGTTGGGGACGGGAGATACGCAGTATTTT.

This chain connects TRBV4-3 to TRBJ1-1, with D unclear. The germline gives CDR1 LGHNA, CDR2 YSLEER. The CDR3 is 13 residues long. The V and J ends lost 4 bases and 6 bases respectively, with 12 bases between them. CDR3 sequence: CASSRGREAEAFF. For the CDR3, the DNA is TGCGCCAGCAGCCGAGGGCGGGAGGCTGAAGCTTTCTTT.

The CDR3 sequence: CASSEVADYEQYF. The CDR3 DNA sequence: TGTGCCAGCAGTGAAGTGGCGGACTACGAGCAGTACTTC. The chain is built from TRBV2 and TRBJ2-7, with D uncertain. The length of the CDR3 is 13 residues. The ends were cut back, 1 base at V and 3 bases at J, with 7 bases in the middle. CDR1 is SNHLY, CDR2 FYNNEI, per germline.

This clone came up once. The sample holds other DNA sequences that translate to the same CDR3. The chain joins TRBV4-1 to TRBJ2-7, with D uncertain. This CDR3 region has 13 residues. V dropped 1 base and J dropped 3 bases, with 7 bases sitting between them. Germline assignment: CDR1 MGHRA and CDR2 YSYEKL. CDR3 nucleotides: TGCGCCAGCAGCCAAGTCCTATACTACGAGCAGTACTTC. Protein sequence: CASSQVLYYEQYF.

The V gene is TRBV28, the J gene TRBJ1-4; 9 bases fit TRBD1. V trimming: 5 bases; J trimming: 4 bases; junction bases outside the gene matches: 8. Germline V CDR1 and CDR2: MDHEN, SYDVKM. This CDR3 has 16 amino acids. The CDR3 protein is CASSPPGQGLNEKLFF. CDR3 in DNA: TGTGCCAGCAGTCCCCCGGGACAGGGCCTTAATGAAAAACTGTTTTTT.

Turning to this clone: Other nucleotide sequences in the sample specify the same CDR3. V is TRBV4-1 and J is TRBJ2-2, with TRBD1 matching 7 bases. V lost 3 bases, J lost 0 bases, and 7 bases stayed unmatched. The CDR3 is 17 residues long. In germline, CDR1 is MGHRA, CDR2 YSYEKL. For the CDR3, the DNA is TGCGCCAGCAGCCAGGAGGCCGGGACAGCGAACACCGGGGAGCTGTTTTTT. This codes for CASSQEAGTANTGELFF.

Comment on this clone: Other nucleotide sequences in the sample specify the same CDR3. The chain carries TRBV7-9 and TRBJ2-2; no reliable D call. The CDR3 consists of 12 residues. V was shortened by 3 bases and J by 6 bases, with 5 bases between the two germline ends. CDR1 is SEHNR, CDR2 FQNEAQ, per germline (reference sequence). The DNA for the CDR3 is TGTGCCAGCAGCTTGTTAGCCGGGGAGCTGTTTTTT. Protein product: CASSLLAGELFF.

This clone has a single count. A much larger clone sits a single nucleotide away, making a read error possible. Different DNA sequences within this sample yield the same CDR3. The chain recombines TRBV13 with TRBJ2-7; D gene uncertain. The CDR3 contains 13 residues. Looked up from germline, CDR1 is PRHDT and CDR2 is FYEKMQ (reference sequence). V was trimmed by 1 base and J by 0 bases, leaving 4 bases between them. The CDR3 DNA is TGTGCCAGCAGCTTAGATAGCTCCTACGAGCAGTACTTC. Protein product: CASSLDSSYEQYF. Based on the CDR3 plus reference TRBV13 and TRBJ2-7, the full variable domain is AAGVIQSPRHLIKEKRETATLKCYPIPRHDTVYWYQQGPGQDPQFLISFYEKMQSDKGSIPDRFSAQQFSDYHSELNMSSLELGDSALYFCASSLDSSYEQYFGPGTRLTVT.

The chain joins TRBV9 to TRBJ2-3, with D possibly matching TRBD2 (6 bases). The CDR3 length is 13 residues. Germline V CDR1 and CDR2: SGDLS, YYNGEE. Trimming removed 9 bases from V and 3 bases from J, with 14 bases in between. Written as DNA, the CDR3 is TGTGCCACAGCGGCGGGGAGGACAGATACGCAGTATTTT. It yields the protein CATAAGRTDTQYF.

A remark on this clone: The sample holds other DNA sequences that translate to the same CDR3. The CDR3 loop reads CSVGQGGYEQYF. CDR3 bases: TGCAGCGTTGGTCAGGGGGGTTACGAGCAGTACTTC. The chain joins TRBV29-1 to TRBJ2-7; a possible D gene is TRBD1 (7 bases). This CDR3 spans 12 amino acids. V lost 4 bases to trimming and J lost 4 bases, with 11 bases between them. Germline V gene lookup returns CDR1 SQVTM and CDR2 ANQGSEA.

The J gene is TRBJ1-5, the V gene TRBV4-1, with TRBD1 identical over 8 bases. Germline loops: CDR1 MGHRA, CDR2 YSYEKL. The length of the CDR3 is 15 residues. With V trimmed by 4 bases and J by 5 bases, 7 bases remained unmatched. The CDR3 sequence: CASSPWTGRDQPQHF. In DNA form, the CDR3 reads TGCGCCAGCAGCCCCTGGACAGGGAGGGATCAGCCCCAGCATTTT.

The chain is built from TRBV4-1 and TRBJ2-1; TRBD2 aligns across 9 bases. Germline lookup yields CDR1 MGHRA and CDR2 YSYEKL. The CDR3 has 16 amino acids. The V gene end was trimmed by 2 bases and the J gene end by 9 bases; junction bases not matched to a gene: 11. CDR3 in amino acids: CASSQPWREGLAEQFF. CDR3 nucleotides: TGCGCCAGCAGCCAACCGTGGCGGGAGGGCCTCGCTGAGCAGTTCTTC.

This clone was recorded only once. This CDR3 is CASSHPTGWETQYF. CDR3 sequence (DNA): TGCGCCAGCAGCCACCCGACAGGGTGGGAGACCCAGTACTTC. The chain has TRBV4-1 and TRBJ2-5, with TRBD1 matching over 7 bases. Germline values: CDR1 MGHRA, CDR2 YSYEKL. Trimming took 3 bases from V and 5 from J; bases not matched to a gene: 6. This CDR3 region has 14 residues.

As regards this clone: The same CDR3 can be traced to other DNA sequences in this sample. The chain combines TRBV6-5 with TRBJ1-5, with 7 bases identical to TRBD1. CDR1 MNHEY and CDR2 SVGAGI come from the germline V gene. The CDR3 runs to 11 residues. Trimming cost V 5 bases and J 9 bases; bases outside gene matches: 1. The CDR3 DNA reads TGTGCCAGCAGTGCAGGGGGGCCCCAGCATTTT. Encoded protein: CASSAGGPQHF.

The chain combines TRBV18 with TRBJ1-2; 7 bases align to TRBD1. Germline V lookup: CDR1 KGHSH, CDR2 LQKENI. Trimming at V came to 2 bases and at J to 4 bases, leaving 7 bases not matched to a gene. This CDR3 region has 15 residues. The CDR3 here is CASSPADRSLYGYTF. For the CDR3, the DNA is TGTGCCAGCTCACCAGCGGACAGGAGCCTCTATGGCTACACCTTC.

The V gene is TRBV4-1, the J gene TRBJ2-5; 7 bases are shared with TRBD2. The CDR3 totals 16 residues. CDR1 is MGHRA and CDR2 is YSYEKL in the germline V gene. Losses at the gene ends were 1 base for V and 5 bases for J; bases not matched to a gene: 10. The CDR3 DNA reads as TGCGCCAGCAGCCAAGTGAGGGGAGGACTAGGGGAGACCCAGTACTTC. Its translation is CASSQVRGGLGETQYF.

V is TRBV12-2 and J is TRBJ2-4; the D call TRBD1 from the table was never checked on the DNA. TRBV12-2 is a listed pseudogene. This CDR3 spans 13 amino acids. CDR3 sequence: CASLLRAKNIQYF. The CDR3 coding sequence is TGTGCAAGTCTCCTCAGGGCCAAAAACATTCAGTACTTC.

The CDR3 nucleotides are TGTGCCAGCAGTGGGTTAGACAGGGGCTATGAGCAGTTCTTC. Residues: CASSGLDRGYEQFF. The rearrangement joins TRBV6-1 to TRBJ2-1; the match to TRBD1 covers 8 bases. The germline V gene encodes CDR1 MNHNS and CDR2 SASEGT. This CDR3 spans 14 amino acids. V lost 4 bases, J lost 8 bases, and 7 bases stayed unmatched.

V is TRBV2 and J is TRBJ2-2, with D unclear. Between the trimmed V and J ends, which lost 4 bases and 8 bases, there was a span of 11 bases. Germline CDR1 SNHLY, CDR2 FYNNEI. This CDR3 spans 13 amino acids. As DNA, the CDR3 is TGTGCCAGCAGTGGACTGGGGATAGGGGAGCTGTTTTTT. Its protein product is CASSGLGIGELFF.

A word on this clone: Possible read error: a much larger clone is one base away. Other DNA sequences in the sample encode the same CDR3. This CDR3 reads CASSLGGNTEAFF. The CDR3 DNA is TGTGCCAGCAGCTTGGGAGGGAACACTGAAGCTTTCTTT. The V and J genes are TRBV5-5 and TRBJ1-1, with D uncertain. This CDR3 has 13 residues. V lost 0 bases to trimming and J lost 1 base, with 4 bases between them. Germline V gene lookup returns CDR1 SGHKS and CDR2 YYEKEE (reference sequence).

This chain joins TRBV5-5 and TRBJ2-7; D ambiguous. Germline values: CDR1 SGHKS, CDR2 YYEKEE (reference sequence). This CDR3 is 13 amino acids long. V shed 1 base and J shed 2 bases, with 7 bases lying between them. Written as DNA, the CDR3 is TGTGCCAGCAGCTTGAAAGTCCCCTACGAGCAGTACTTC. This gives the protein CASSLKVPYEQYF.

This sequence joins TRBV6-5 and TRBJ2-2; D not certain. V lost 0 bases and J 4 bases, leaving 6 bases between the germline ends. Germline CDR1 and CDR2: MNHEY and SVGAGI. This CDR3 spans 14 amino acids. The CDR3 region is CASSYSTSTGELFF. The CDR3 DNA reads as TGTGCCAGCAGTTACTCAACTTCCACCGGGGAGCTGTTTTTT.